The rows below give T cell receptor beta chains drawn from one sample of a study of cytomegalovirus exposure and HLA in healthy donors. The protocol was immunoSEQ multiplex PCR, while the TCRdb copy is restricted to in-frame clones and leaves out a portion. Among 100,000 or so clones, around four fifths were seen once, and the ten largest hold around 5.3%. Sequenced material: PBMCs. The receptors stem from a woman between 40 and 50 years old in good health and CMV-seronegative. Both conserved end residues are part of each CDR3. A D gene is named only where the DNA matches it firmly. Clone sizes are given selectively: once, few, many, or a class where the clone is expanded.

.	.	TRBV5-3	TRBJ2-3	CARSLWPLAGDTQYF	TGTGCCAGAAGCTTGTGGCCGCTAGCTGGTGATACGCAGTATTTT
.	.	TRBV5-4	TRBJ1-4	CASSPNRDEKLFF	TGTGCCAGCAGCCCCAACAGGGATGAAAAACTGTTTTTT
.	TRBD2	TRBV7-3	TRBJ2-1	CASSASGGEYNEQFF	TGTGCCAGCAGCGCTAGCGGGGGAGAATACAATGAGCAGTTCTTC
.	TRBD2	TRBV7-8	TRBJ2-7	CASSLTSGVSYEQYF	TGTGCCAGCAGCTTAACTAGCGGGGTCTCCTACGAGCAGTACTTC
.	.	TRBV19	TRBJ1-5	CASSSQGGTRNQPQHF	TGTGCCAGTAGTAGTCAAGGGGGTACGCGGAATCAGCCCCAGCATTTT
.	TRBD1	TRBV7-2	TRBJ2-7	CASSSVARGQGKEQYF	TGTGCCAGCAGCTCCGTCGCGCGGGGACAGGGGAAAGAGCAGTACTTC
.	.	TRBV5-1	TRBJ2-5	CASSFSGQETQYF	TGCGCCAGCAGCTTTAGCGGCCAAGAGACCCAGTACTTC
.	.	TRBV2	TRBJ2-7	CASRFGQYTYEQYF	TGTGCCAGCAGATTTGGACAGTATACCTACGAGCAGTACTTC
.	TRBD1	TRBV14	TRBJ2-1	CASSQNGQGEQFF	TGTGCCAGCAGCCAGAACGGACAGGGGGAACAGTTCTTC
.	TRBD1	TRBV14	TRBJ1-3	CASSQEGTGAYTLPGYTIYF	TGTGCCAGCAGCCAAGAAGGGACAGGGGCTTATACCCTCCCGGGGTACACCATATATTTT
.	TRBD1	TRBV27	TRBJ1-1	CASSQTGGTEAFF	TGTGCCAGCAGCCAAACAGGGGGCACTGAAGCTTTCTTT
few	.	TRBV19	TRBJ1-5	CASRQYGNQPQHF	TGTGCCAGTAGACAGTACGGCAATCAGCCCCAGCATTTT
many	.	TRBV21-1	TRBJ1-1	CASSKEEREKQGNGDTEAFF	TGTGCCAGCAGCAAGGAGGAGAGGGAAAAACAGGGTAATGGGGACACTGAAGCTTTCTTT
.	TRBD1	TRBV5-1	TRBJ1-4	CASSFRQGTTNEKLFF	TGCGCCAGCAGCTTCCGACAGGGGACAACTAATGAAAAACTGTTTTTT
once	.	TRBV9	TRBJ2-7	CASSVDLGPSEAQYF	TGTGCCAGCAGCGTAGATCTGGGCCCCTCGGAGGCGCAGTACTTC
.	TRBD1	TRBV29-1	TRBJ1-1	CSVDGGGRATEAFF	TGCAGCGTAGATGGAGGGGGCCGAGCCACTGAAGCTTTCTTT